These 7 T cell receptor beta chains were sequenced from one sample in a study of long-term antiretroviral therapy in people with HIV. immunoSEQ v3.0 was run at survey level. The protocol was immunoSEQ multiplex PCR, while the TCRdb copy is restricted to in-frame clones and leaves out a portion. The sample shows about 43,000 clones, more than 75% of them seen only once. Sample: unsorted PBMCs, taken 0.1 years before starting antiretroviral therapy. The receptors derive from a woman aged 45-59 years with HIV.

The V and J genes are TRBV11-2 and TRBJ2-2, with a tentative D call TRBD2 (7 bases). CDR1 and CDR2 from the germline V gene are SGHAT and FQNNGV. Trimming removed 5 bases from V and 7 bases from J, with 23 bases in between. This CDR3 is 17 amino acids long. The CDR3 DNA sequence: TGTGCCAGCAGCCCCTGGGGGCTGGGGGGGGCGGTCGGGGAGCTGTTTTTT. This sequence encodes CASSPWGLGGAVGELFF.

This clone occurred once. The V call is TRBV29-1, the J call TRBJ1-1, with TRBD1 matching 9 bases. This CDR3 has 13 residues. Germline values: CDR1 SQVTM, CDR2 ANQGSEA. The J segment lost 9 bases and the V segment lost 6 bases, leaving 11 bases of the junction unmatched. This CDR3 is CSVDSDRGGQAFF. The CDR3 bases are TGCAGCGTAGACTCGGACAGGGGAGGTCAAGCTTTCTTT.

The chain joins TRBV4-2 to TRBJ2-7; 7 bases are a match to TRBD1. The V segment lost 1 base and the J segment 5 bases; nucleotides outside the gene matches: 8. Germline V gives CDR1 LGHNA, CDR2 YNFKEQ. This CDR3 comprises 15 residues. The CDR3 DNA reads as TGTGCCAGCAGCCAAGTAGCCGGGACAGCCAACGAGCAGTACTTC. Encoded protein: CASSQVAGTANEQYF.

This clone was detected only a few times. This chain joins TRBV7-6 and TRBJ1-1; D is ambiguous. From germline, CDR1 is SGHVS and CDR2 FNYEAQ. The CDR3 consists of 14 residues. Trimming cost V 1 base and J 3 bases, with 9 bases left between them. CDR3 in amino acids: CASSLDLGYTEAFF. The CDR3 DNA follows: TGTGCCAGCAGCTTAGACTTAGGGTACACTGAAGCTTTCTTT.

The rearrangement links TRBV5-1 to TRBJ2-3; 7 positions agree with TRBD1. Germline trimming cut 0 bases from V and 5 bases from J; bases unmatched to any gene: 15. CDR1 and CDR2 from the germline V gene are SGHRS and YFSETQ. The CDR3 sequence is 18 residues long. CDR3 nucleotides: TGCGCCAGCAGCTTGGCCAGGCTGAGAGGGGGCATAGAAGATACGCAGTATTTT. Translation: CASSLARLRGGIEDTQYF.

Comments on this clone: The junction shows a germline mismatch at one end, possibly a read error. The chain recombines TRBV7-7 with TRBJ2-5, with TRBD2 matching over 7 bases. The CDR3 spans 14 residues. The germline gives CDR1 SSHAT, CDR2 FNYEAQ (reference sequence). The CDR3 loop is CASSHRGVQETQYF. CDR3 DNA sequence: TGTGCTAGCAGCCACCGGGGGGTACAAGAGACCCAGTACTTC.

This chain connects TRBV7-8 to TRBJ2-1; tentative D call: TRBD2 (7 bases). V shed 6 bases and J shed 9 bases, with 15 bases lying between them. Germline V lookup: CDR1 SGHVS, CDR2 FQNEAQ. The CDR3 is 13 amino acids. The CDR3 DNA follows: TGTGCCAGCAGTGCCGCGGGGGCCAGTGAGCAGTTCTTC. It encodes CASSAAGASEQFF.